One and the same sample provided the 7 T cell receptor beta chains below, sequenced in a study of OX40 agonist ivuxolimab in advanced cancers. Clones were read by immunoSEQ multiplex PCR, and TCRdb kept only the in-frame ones, dropping some. The sample includes about 80,000 clones, 70% to 90% seen only once; the top ten take less than 2.5%. This specimen was CD4+ or CD8+ T cells sorted from blood, taken in a trial of the OX40 agonist ivuxolimab. The receptors shown here come from an adult with an advanced solid tumor such as melanoma, head and neck, liver or kidney cancer.

V and J are TRBV7-2 and TRBJ2-5, with D possibly TRBD2 on 5 matching bases. The CDR3 sequence is 13 residues long. Trimming removed 4 bases at V and 7 bases at J, with 13 bases between. CDR1 is SGHTA, CDR2 FQGNSA, per germline. The CDR3 region has the DNA TGTGCCAGCAGCTCGACTGTTGCGGGGACCCAGTACTTC. Translation gives CASSSTVAGTQYF.

The V and J genes are TRBV7-6 and TRBJ2-7, with D possibly matching TRBD1 (6 bases). This CDR3 comprises 14 residues. V was shortened by 5 bases and J by 4 bases, with 15 bases between the two germline ends. Germline V gene lookup returns CDR1 SGHVS and CDR2 FNYEAQ. The CDR3 region has the DNA TGTGCCAGCAGCCCGTCCGGACAGACTTACGAGCAGTACTTC. It translates to CASSPSGQTYEQYF.

This clone was recorded a few times. The chain combines TRBV4-3 with TRBJ1-1, with TRBD1 matching over 7 bases. The germline gives CDR1 LGHNA, CDR2 YSLEER. Trimming removed 1 base from V and 7 bases from J; junction bases left unmatched: 0. The CDR3 contains 12 residues. The CDR3 loop reads CASSQGDSEAFF. CDR3 coding DNA: TGCGCCAGCAGCCAAGGGGACAGTGAAGCTTTCTTT.

The J gene is TRBJ1-1, the V gene TRBV7-8; D may be TRBD1 (6 bases). The CDR3 totals 18 residues. V lost 5 bases and J 0 bases, leaving 22 bases between the germline ends. The germline V gene encodes CDR1 SGHVS and CDR2 FQNEAQ. CDR3 protein: CASSPYLGQLILNTEAFF. The CDR3 nucleotides read TGTGCCAGCAGCCCCTACCTAGGACAGTTGATACTGAACACTGAAGCTTTCTTT.

The chain links TRBV27 to TRBJ1-5; 10 bases fit TRBD1. With V trimmed by 8 bases and J by 5 bases, 3 bases remained unmatched. The CDR3 is 13 amino acids. CDR1 MNHEY and CDR2 SMNVEV come from the germline V gene (reference sequence). The CDR3 sequence is CASGGTGDQPQHF. CDR3 sequence (DNA): TGTGCCAGCGGAGGGACAGGGGATCAGCCCCAGCATTTT.

Turning to this clone: In the same sample, other DNA sequences code for this CDR3. This rearrangement joins TRBV20-1 to TRBJ2-5; unclear D gene. Germline-derived CDR1 and CDR2 are DFQATT and SNEGSKA (reference sequence). The CDR3 sequence is 11 residues long. Between the trimmed V and J ends, which lost 6 bases and 3 bases, there was a span of 8 bases. This CDR3 is CSASQEETQYF. The CDR3 DNA follows: TGCAGTGCAAGCCAGGAAGAGACCCAGTACTTC.

This chain connects TRBV2 to TRBJ1-2, with 7 bases lining up with TRBD1. Germline V gene sequence: CDR1 SNHLY, CDR2 FYNNEI. J was trimmed by 0 bases and V by 7 bases; bases with no gene match: 8. The CDR3 is 15 amino acids. The CDR3: CASTGQVTTNYGYTF. The CDR3 DNA follows: TGTGCCAGCACTGGACAGGTCACGACTAACTATGGCTACACCTTC. Looking up the rest from reference TRBV2 and TRBJ1-2 gives the full variable domain: EPEVTQTPSHQVTQMGQEVILRCVPISNHLYFYWYRQILGQKVEFLVSFYNNEISEKSEIFDDQFSVERPDGSNFTLKIRSTKLEDSAMYFCASTGQVTTNYGYTFGSGTRLTVV.